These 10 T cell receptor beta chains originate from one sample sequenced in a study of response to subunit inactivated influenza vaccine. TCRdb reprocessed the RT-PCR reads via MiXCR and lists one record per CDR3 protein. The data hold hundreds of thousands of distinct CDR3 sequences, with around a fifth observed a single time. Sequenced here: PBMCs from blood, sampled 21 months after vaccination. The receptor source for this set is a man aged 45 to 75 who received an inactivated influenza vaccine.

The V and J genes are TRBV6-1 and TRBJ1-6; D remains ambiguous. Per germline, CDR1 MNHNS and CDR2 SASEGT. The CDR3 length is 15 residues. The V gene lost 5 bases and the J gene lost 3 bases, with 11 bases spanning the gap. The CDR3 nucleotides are TGTGCCAGCAGTCGCGATTGGGGCTATAATTCACCCCTCCACTTT. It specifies CASSRDWGYNSPLHF.

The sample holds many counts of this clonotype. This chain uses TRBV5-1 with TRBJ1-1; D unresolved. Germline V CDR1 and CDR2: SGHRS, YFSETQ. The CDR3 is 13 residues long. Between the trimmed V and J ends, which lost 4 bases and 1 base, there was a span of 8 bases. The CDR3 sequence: CASSRMGNTEAFF. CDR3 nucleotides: TGCGCCAGCAGCCGGATGGGGAACACTGAAGCTTTCTTT.

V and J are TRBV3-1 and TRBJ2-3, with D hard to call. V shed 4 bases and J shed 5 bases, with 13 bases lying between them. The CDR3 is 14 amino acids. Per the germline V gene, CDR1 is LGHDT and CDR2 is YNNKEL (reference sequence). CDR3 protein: CASSRLSSIDTQYF. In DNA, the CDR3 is TGTGCCAGCAGCCGCCTGAGTAGTATAGATACGCAGTATTTT.

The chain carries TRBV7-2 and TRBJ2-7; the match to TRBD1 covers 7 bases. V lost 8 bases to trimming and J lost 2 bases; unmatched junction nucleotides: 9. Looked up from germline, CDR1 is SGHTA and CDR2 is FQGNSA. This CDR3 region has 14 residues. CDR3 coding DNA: TGTGCCAGCCAAAGTGGGACAGAGCCCTACGAGCAGTACTTC. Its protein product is CASQSGTEPYEQYF.

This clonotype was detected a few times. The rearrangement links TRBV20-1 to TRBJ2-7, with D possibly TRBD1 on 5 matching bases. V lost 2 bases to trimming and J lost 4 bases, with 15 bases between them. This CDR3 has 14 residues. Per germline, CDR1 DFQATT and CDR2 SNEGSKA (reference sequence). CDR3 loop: CSARRQGSGYEQYF. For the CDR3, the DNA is TGCAGTGCTAGAAGGCAGGGATCAGGGTACGAGCAGTACTTC.

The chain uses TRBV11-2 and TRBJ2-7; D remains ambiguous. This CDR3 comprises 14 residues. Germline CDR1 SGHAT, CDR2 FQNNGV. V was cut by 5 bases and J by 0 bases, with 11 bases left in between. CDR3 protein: CASSLTIDSYEQYF. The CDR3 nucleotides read TGTGCCAGCAGCCTAACTATAGACTCCTACGAGCAGTACTTC.

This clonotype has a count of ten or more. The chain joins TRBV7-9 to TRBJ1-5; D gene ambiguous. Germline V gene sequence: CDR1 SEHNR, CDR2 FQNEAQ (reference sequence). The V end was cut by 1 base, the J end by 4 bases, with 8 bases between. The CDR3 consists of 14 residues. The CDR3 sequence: CASSLEVENQPQHF. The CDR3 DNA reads TGTGCCAGCAGCTTAGAGGTCGAGAATCAGCCCCAGCATTTT. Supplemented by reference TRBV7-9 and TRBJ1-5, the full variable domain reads DTGVSQNPRHKITKRGQNVTFRCDPISEHNRLYWYRQTLGQGPEFLTYFQNEAQLEKSRLLSDRFSAERPKGSFSTLEIQRTEQGDSAMYLCASSLEVENQPQHFGDGTRLSIL.

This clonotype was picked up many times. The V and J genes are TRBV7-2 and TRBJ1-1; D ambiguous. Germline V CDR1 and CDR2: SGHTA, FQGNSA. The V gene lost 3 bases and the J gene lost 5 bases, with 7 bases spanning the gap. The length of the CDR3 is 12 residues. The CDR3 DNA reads TGTGCCAGCAGCTTTAAAGAAACTGAAGCTTTCTTT. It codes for CASSFKETEAFF.

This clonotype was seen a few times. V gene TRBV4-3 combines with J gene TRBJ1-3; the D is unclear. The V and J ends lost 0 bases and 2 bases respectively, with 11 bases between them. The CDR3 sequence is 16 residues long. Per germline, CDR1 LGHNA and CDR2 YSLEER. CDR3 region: CASSQEMQTAGNTIYF. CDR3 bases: TGCGCCAGCAGCCAAGAGATGCAGACGGCTGGAAACACCATATATTTT.

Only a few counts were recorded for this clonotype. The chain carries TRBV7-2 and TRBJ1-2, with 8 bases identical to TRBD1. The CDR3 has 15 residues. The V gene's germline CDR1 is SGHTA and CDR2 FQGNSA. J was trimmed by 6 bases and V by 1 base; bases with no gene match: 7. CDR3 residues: CASSLERQGIDGYTF. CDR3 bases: TGTGCCAGCAGCTTAGAACGACAGGGGATCGATGGCTACACCTTC.